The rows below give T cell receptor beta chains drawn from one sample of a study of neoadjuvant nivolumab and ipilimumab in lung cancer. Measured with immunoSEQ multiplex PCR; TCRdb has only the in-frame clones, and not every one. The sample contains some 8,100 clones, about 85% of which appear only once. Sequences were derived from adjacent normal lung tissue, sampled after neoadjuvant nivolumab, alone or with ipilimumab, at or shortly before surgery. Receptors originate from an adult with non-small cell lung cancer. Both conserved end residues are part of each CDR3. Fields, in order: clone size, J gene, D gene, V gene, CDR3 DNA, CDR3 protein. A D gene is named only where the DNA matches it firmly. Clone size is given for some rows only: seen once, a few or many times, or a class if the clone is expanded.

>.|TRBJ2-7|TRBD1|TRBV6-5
TGTGCCAGCAGCCTAACAGGGGGCGAGCAGTACTTC
CASSLTGGEQYF
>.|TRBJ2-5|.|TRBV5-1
TGCGCCAGCAGCTCGACTGGGGAGACCCAGTACTTC
CASSSTGETQYF
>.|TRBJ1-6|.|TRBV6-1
TGTGCCAGCAGTGACAGGGATAATTCACCCCTCCACTTT
CASSDRDNSPLHF
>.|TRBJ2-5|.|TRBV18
TGTGCCAGCTCACCGGGACAACAAGAGACCCAGTACTTC
CASSPGQQETQYF
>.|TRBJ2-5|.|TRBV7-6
TGTGCCAGCAGCTTAGTTGGGGGCGGGAAGACCCAGTACTTC
CASSLVGGGKTQYF
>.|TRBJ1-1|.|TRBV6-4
TGTGCCAGCAGTTATGACAGGAATGGAGAAGCTTTCTTT
CASSYDRNGEAFF
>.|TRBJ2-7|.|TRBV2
TGTGCCAGCAGCCCCGTGGGTAACGAGCAGTACTTC
CASSPVGNEQYF
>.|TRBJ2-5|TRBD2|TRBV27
TGTGCCAGCGGAGGACTAGCTCCGAACCCAGGGTGGGAGACCCAGTACTTC
CASGGLAPNPGWETQYF
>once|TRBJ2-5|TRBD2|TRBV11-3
TGTGCCAGCAGCTTACGGGGGGGCGAGGAGACCCAGTACTTC
CASSLRGGEETQYF
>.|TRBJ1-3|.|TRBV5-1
TGCGCCAGCAGCTTGGTCTCTGCTACCTCTGGAAACACCATATATTTT
CASSLVSATSGNTIYF
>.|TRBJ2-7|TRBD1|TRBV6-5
TGTGCCAGCAGTAAGACAGGGGGCTTATTCGAGCAGTACTTC
CASSKTGGLFEQYF
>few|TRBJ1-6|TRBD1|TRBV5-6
TGTGCCAGCAGCCAGGACAGGGGTAATTCACCCCTCCACTTT
CASSQDRGNSPLHF
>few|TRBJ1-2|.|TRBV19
TGTGCCAGTAGGGACAGTTCTAACTATGGCTACACCTTC
CASRDSSNYGYTF
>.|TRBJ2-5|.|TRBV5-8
TGTGCCAGCAGCTCGGGACGGGGCAGGGCGGGCGGACACCAGTACTTC
CASSSGRGRAGGHQYF
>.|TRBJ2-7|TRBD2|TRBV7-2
TGTGCCAGCAGCCTTAGCATTGGGACTAGTGGGGAGCAGTACTTC
CASSLSIGTSGEQYF
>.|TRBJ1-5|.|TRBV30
TGTGCCTGGAGTGTACGAGGGGAAGGGGTCAATCAGCCCCAGCATTTT
CAWSVRGEGVNQPQHF
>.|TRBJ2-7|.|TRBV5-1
TGCGCCAGCAGCTTAGAGGGAGTCGGCGAGCAGTACTTC
CASSLEGVGEQYF
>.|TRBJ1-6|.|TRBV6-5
TGTGCCAGCAACCAACAGAGCTCCTATAATTCACCCCTCCACTTT
CASNQQSSYNSPLHF
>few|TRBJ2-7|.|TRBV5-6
TGTGCCAGCAGCTTGGGGGGGGTTAGCTCCTACGAGCAGTACTTC
CASSLGGVSSYEQYF
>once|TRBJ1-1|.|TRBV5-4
TGTGCCAGCAGGAACCAAGTCCCCTTGGAGGAAGCTTTCTTT
CASRNQVPLEEAFF
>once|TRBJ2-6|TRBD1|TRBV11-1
TGTGCCAGCAGCTTATTTTGGCGGGACAGGGATTTTGGGGCCAACGTCCTGACTTTC
CASSLFWRDRDFGANVLTF
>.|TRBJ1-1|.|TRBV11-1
TGTGCCAGCAGTTTGGACACTGAAGCTTTCTTT
CASSLDTEAFF
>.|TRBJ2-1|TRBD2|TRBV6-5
TGTGTCGTAGCGGGGGAGTTTTACAATGAGCAGTTCTTC
CVVAGEFYNEQFF
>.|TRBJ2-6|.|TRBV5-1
TGCGCCAGCAGCCAGGGAATGACTTCTGGGGCCAACGTCCTGACTTTC
CASSQGMTSGANVLTF
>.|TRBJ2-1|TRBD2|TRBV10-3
TGTGCCATCAGTCAGAGGAGTAGCGGGGGGATTTCCTACAATGAGCAGTTCTTC
CAISQRSSGGISYNEQFF
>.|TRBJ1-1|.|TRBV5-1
TGCGCCAGCAGCGAAGGACGGGGCCCTCGGTTGAGCACTGAAGCTTTCTTT
CASSEGRGPRLSTEAFF
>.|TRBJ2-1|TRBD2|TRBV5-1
TGCGCCAGCAGCTCCGGACTAGCGGGGAATGAGCAGTTCTTC
CASSSGLAGNEQFF
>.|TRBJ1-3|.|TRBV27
TGTGCCAGCAGTTTCTTGGGGGCTGGAAACACCATATATTTT
CASSFLGAGNTIYF
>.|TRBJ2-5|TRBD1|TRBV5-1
TGCGCCAGCAGCTGGACAGGGTATAGGGAGACCCAGTACTTC
CASSWTGYRETQYF
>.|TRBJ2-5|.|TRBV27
TGTGCCAGCAGTTTAGACAGTCTACAAGAGACCCAGTACTTC
CASSLDSLQETQYF